This T cell receptor beta chain was identified in a study of cytomegalovirus exposure and HLA in healthy donors. Regarding the study as a whole: The classifier was said to identify cytomegalovirus status with high specificity and sensitivity. Specificity of a few CMV-associated chains for CMV antigens was verified in vitro. The listing of 150 to 200 TCR beta chains classed them as cytomegalovirus-associated.

The PCR contained 60 Vbeta and 13 Jbeta primers. Produced via immunoSEQ multiplex PCR; TCRdb's table is partial and in-frame only. The table records 150,000 to 200,000 clones, 78% of them present only once. There are 14 residues in the CDR3. With 2 bases removed from V and 1 base from J, the gap between germline ends came to 8 bases. CDR1 and CDR2 from the germline V gene are MNHEY and SVGAGI. To note about this clone: What it recognizes is unknown.

Input material: PBMCs. The chain combines TRBV6-5 with TRBJ1-1, with D possibly TRBD1 on 5 matching bases. The TCR sequence derives from a young woman in good health and CMV-seropositive. The CDR3 reads CASSYRQQNTEAFF. CDR3 DNA: TGTGCCAGCAGTTACCGACAGCAGAACACTGAAGCTTTCTTT.